This entry is about one T cell receptor beta chain. The antigen is not known. The read ends 3 residues early relative to the CDR3; the germline J gene fills the gap. The sample belongs to a study of T cells in women clearing cervical HPV infection. Findings and caveats of the study: Combining TCR richness with V gene abundances gave approximately 0.8 AUC.

Germline-derived CDR1 and CDR2 are SNHLY and FYNNEI. The CDR3 has 14 residues. V lost 5 bases to trimming and J lost 2 bases, with 13 bases between them. Average input was around 1,100 ng genomic DNA for immunoSEQ TCR beta CDR3 amplification. Generated by immunoSEQ multiplex PCR, the TCRdb table keeps only in-frame clones and is missing some. The sample features about 23,000 clones, with under 10% in its top ten. The V call is TRBV2, the J call TRBJ2-7; tentative D call: TRBD1 (5 bases). This receptor was taken from a woman between 18 and 70 years old with a cervical HPV16 infection that either progressed to CIN3+ or cleared (not recorded which). Sequencing was carried out using blood buffy coat. The part of the CDR3 DNA that was read is TGTGCCAGCAGTTCCCCAGGGATGACCTACGAG. This gives the protein CASSSPGMTYE. From start to end, the CDR3 is CASSSPGMTYEQYF.